The clone carrying this T cell receptor (beta chain) is termed medium-sized. Via MiXCR, TCRdb re-called the PCR reads, giving one row per CDR3 protein. The sample records 9,000 to 10,000 distinct CDR3 sequences, 28% being singletons. This entry is derived from a study of immune characterization of retroperitoneal liposarcoma. The receptor's source is a male donor with retroperitoneal liposarcoma. Sequencing was done on a sample of tumor tissue.

The CDR3 sequence is CASSYTSGGSDTQYF. CDR3 coding DNA: TGTGCCAGCAGTTACACTAGCGGGGGGTCGGATACGCAGTATTTT. The chain employs TRBV6-6 and TRBJ2-3, with 12 bases fitting TRBD2. The CDR3 totals 15 residues. Germline V gene sequence: CDR1 MNHNY, CDR2 SVGAGI (reference sequence). Losses at the gene ends were 2 bases for V and 6 bases for J; bases not matched to a gene: 3.